The entry below gives a single T cell receptor (beta chain) sequence along with its context. Its antigen target is currently unknown. Nothing much larger sits one base from this clone, and base qualities are not available. The sample belongs to a study of blood T cell repertoires in COVID-19 (dated by TCRdb to 2020 to 2021). Turning to the overall study: The collaborator samples originated in the United States, Italy and Spain and spanned the acute and convalescent phases of COVID-19. The prospective study material was composed of cDNA or gDNA derived from T cells, B-cell-depleted T cells, or PBMCs. Deeply sampled blood TCRbeta repertoires from subjects exposed to, actively infected with, or recovered from COVID-19 were included in the dataset. A freely available public database, intended as a resource for researchers studying the immune response to SARS-CoV-2, is where the repertoires were released. The samples were drawn from the first 160 participants of the ongoing ImmuneRACE study and from 1,254 subjects provided by 6 global collaborators. A de-identified subject ID, COVID-19 status, age in years and sex were almost always included in the sample metadata. Where HLA class I and class II types were available, the types were taken from metadata supplied by the sample provider, not from assay-based typing.

Whole blood was collected in K2EDTA tubes by collaborating institutions according to the institutions' own protocols. For TCRbeta analysis, collaborator samples were shipped as frozen whole blood, as isolated PBMCs, or as DNA extracted from either sample type. Study-level results and caveats: Clinical and demographic metadata were provided uncurated, with the amount varying by source and participant.

The immunoSEQ Assay, a bias-controlled multiplex PCR, was used to amplify TCRbeta CDR3 regions from genomic DNA. As for the original processing: Nucleated cell counts per sample were estimated from amplification of reference gene primers within the assay. To quantify the absolute abundance of each unique TCRbeta CDR3 rearrangement, sequence reads were collapsed and filtered. For each sample, productive Simpson clonality was calculated by taking the square root of Simpson's diversity index across productive rearrangements. Not all clones reach the TCRdb copy of this immuneACCESS table, which keeps in-frame sequences only. Checked studies attribute under half of the gap to unresolved V genes and leave the rest unexplained. The V and J calls and clone size are taken from that table; D and trimming were inferred from the DNA. For this sample there are about 45,000 clones; 70% to 90% appear just once. The ten largest make up around 31% of the sample.

Sequencing was carried out using peripheral blood. The TCR comes from a woman older than 75 with acute or convalescent COVID-19.

The CDR3 reads CASSIRVASGRDGETQYF. The DNA is as follows: TGTGCCAGCAGCATTAGGGTGGCTAGCGGGAGAGACGGGGAGACCCAGTACTTC. The sequence joins TRBV7-2 to TRBJ2-5; 10 nucleotides in the junction match TRBD2. Measured from the cysteine to the phenylalanine, the CDR3 is 18 residues long. Here the CDR3 DNA is all that survives: 54 bases in frame from base 1. V has 5 bases trimmed and J has 5 bases trimmed; junction bases matching no gene number 17. CDR1 and CDR2 are drawn from the germline V gene: SGHTA, FQGNSA. The full variable domain, with segments outside the CDR3 supplied by the reference TRBV7-2 and TRBJ2-5 proteins, appears as GAGVSQSPSNKVTEKGKDVELRCDPISGHTALYWYRQSLGQGLEFLIYFQGNSAPDKSGLPSDRFSAERTGGSVSTLTIQRTQQEDSAVYLCASSIRVASGRDGETQYFGPGTRLLVL.